Shown below are 2 T cell receptor beta chains from a single sample sequenced in a study of shared clonotypes between healthy human individuals. Clones were sequenced by immunoSEQ multiplex PCR, and TCRdb holds only the in-frame ones, with some missing. Of about 2 million clones in the sample, 85% to 95% are singletons; the top ten hold 0.13%. Sequences were obtained from naive CD4+ T cells sorted from blood. Subset defined: CD45RA+ positively selected. These receptor sequences come from a man aged 18 to 29 in good health.

This rearrangement joins TRBV5-1 to TRBJ1-1; unclear D gene. V was trimmed by 3 bases and J by 4 bases, leaving 25 bases between them. The length of the CDR3 is 18 residues. CDR1 and CDR2 (germline): SGHRS, YFSETQ. CDR3 in amino acids: CASSWTGPQSEIGTEAFF. The CDR3 DNA reads as TGCGCCAGCAGCTGGACCGGGCCCCAATCAGAAATAGGCACTGAAGCTTTCTTT.

The chain carries TRBV28 and TRBJ1-6; D possibly corresponds to TRBD1 (5 bases). Germline V gene lookup returns CDR1 MDHEN and CDR2 SYDVKM. The CDR3 sequence is 20 residues long. V dropped 5 bases and J dropped 0 bases, with 23 bases sitting between them. The CDR3 spells CASSPPPGPDGSSYNSPLHF. As DNA, the CDR3 is TGTGCCAGCAGTCCACCCCCGGGACCCGACGGAAGCTCCTATAATTCACCCCTCCACTTT.